This T cell receptor beta chain was documented in a study of regulatory T cells in long-lasting Graves disease. For the study at large: Patients with persistent Graves' disease had over 5 years of antithyroid drugs and persistent TSH receptor antibodies. Points from the study as a whole: Among the persistent patients, roughly 2,500 public clonotypes were shared, more than the roughly 900 shared among new patients.

Sequencing libraries for TCR beta were prepared with iRepertoire HTBI primers and Arm-PCR of CDR3 regions. Using its own MiXCR run on the multiplex PCR reads, TCRdb lists one record per CDR3 protein. In the table there are fewer than 450,000 distinct CDR3 sequences, roughly 20% of which are singletons. The sample's time point: persistent/refractory GD, antithyroid drugs over 5 years with positive TRAb. PBMC-derived RNA was used for the TCR library. Points on this clonotype: The antigen is unknown. A much more abundant neighbour one base away suggests this may be a read error.

This CDR3 contains 14 residues. This sequence was found in a female donor with Graves disease. Material: peripheral blood mononuclear cells (PBMCs), obtained when the disease was refractory, from a patient treated with antithyroid drugs. The rearrangement joins TRBV12-3 or TRBV12-4 to TRBJ2-2; D may be TRBD2 (6 bases). The CDR3 DNA follows: TGTGCCAGCAGTTGGGGGGTAAACACCGGGGAGCTGCTTTTT. Its protein is CASSWGVNTGELLF.